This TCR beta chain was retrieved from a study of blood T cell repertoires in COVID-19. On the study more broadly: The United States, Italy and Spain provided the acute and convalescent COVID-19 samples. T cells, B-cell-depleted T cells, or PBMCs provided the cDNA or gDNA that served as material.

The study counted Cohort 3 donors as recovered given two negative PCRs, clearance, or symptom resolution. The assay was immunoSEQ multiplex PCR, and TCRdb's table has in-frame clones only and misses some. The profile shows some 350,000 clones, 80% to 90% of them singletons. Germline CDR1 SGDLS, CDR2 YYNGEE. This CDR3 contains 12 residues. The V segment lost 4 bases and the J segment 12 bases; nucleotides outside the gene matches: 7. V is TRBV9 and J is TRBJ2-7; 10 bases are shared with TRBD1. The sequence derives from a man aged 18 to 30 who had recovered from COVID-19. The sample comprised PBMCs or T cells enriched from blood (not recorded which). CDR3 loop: CASSPGQGRRYF. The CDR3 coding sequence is TGTGCCAGCAGCCCGGGACAGGGGAGGAGGTACTTC.